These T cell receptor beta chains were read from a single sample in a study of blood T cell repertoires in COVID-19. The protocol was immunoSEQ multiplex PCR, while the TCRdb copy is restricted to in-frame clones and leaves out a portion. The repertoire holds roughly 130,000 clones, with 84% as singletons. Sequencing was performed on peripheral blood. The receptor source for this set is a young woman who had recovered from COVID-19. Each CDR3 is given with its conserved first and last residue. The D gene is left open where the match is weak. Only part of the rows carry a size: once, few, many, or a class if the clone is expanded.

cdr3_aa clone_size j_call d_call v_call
CASSDEQGGNQPQHF NA TRBJ1-5 NA TRBV6-1
CASSPPRGENSNQPQHF medium-sized TRBJ1-5 NA TRBV7-8
CSAHTENTEAFF once TRBJ1-1 NA TRBV29-1
CASSPMTSGGRTDTQYF NA TRBJ2-3 TRBD2 TRBV5-4
CASSEVSGSSYEQYF NA TRBJ2-7 NA TRBV2
CASSMFGRGNSPLHF NA TRBJ1-6 NA TRBV19
CAWSRGESSQPQHF NA TRBJ1-5 NA TRBV30
CASSNRLADYNEQFF NA TRBJ2-1 TRBD2 TRBV9
CSFRGTMNTEAFF NA TRBJ1-1 NA TRBV29-1
CASSYGQGGEQFF NA TRBJ2-1 TRBD1 TRBV6-5
CASSLGLPGANVLTF NA TRBJ2-6 NA TRBV27
CASSQGGGSADTQYF NA TRBJ2-3 NA TRBV4-2
CASSVVTGEDTQYF NA TRBJ2-3 NA TRBV9
CAWSVVTPGNQPQHF few TRBJ1-5 NA TRBV30
CASSEGDRETQYF NA TRBJ2-5 TRBD1 TRBV9
CASSPAGTGSYEQYF NA TRBJ2-7 TRBD1 TRBV27
CSARTIDEQYF once TRBJ2-7 NA TRBV20-1
CATSRSGGTSAPLNEQFF NA TRBJ2-1 TRBD2 TRBV15
CASSLDRQGGEKLFF NA TRBJ1-4 TRBD1 TRBV5-1
CASSSRLTGVDGYTF few TRBJ1-2 TRBD1 TRBV5-6
CASSPTGNEVAEAFF once TRBJ1-1 NA TRBV5-1
CASGFLDYEQYF NA TRBJ2-7 NA TRBV12-5
CASSPQPIAKNIQYF NA TRBJ2-4 NA TRBV6-5
CASSSIQGALNIQYF NA TRBJ2-4 TRBD1 TRBV6-5
CASSQEYSRSNTGELFF NA TRBJ2-2 NA TRBV14
CAIRAGFANYGYTF NA TRBJ1-2 NA TRBV10-3
CASTTLGTSGSRIAGELFF NA TRBJ2-2 TRBD2 TRBV11-2
CASAHVGTGGVDTQYF NA TRBJ2-3 TRBD1 TRBV12-5
CASSLDDRGLSSGANVLTF NA TRBJ2-6 TRBD1 TRBV5-1
CASSLVIANTEAFF NA TRBJ1-1 NA TRBV5-1
CASSLLASGGLSTDTQYF NA TRBJ2-3 TRBD2 TRBV7-3
CASSHRTSGRTSTDTQYF once TRBJ2-3 TRBD2 TRBV27
CASSGNLVPTDTQYF NA TRBJ2-3 NA TRBV9
CASTAGIAREAFF NA TRBJ1-1 NA TRBV6-5
CASSVGEHDTQYF NA TRBJ2-3 NA TRBV9
CASSRQGGNGYTF NA TRBJ1-2 TRBD1 TRBV3-1/TRBV3-2
CAWSLRTSANTQYF NA TRBJ2-3 NA TRBV30
CASSPHPGGNYGYTF NA TRBJ1-2 NA TRBV5-4
CASRRAAGAAYGYTF NA TRBJ1-2 NA TRBV6-5
CASSYQINTGELFF few TRBJ2-2 NA TRBV2
CASSPRTSSTDTQYF NA TRBJ2-3 TRBD2 TRBV19
CASSLADSPYEQYF NA TRBJ2-7 NA TRBV7-9
CASSSDFSSYEQYF NA TRBJ2-7 NA TRBV11-2
CATLTRDRGLAHSHEQYF NA TRBJ2-7 NA TRBV27
CASREGLAGNTGELFF once TRBJ2-2 TRBD2 TRBV5-6
CASSLLKLAGNNEQFF NA TRBJ2-1 TRBD2 TRBV13
CAIRQIPTANYGYTF few TRBJ1-2 NA TRBV10-3
CASSPSRGSTEAFF NA TRBJ1-1 NA TRBV18
CASKRGYSGNTIYF NA TRBJ1-3 NA TRBV6-5